The rows below give T cell receptor beta chains drawn from one sample of a study of cytomegalovirus exposure and HLA in healthy donors. The protocol was immunoSEQ multiplex PCR, while the TCRdb copy is restricted to in-frame clones and leaves out a portion. The table has some 83,000 clones, more than 70% seen once. Sequencing was done on a sample of PBMCs. These TCRs come from a man aged 60 to 69 in good health and CMV-seronegative. Each CDR3 is given with its conserved first and last residue. D genes are given only for firm matches. Not all rows give a size; the values are once, few, many and, for expanded clones, a class.

j_gene: TRBJ2-5; d_gene: TRBD1; abundance: few; len: 16; v_gene: TRBV6-1; CDR3aa: CASSELTGGPQETQYF; CDR3nt: TGTGCCAGCAGTGAACTTACAGGGGGTCCTCAAGAGACCCAGTACTTC
j_gene: TRBJ1-1; d_gene: TRBD1; abundance: .; len: 17; v_gene: TRBV11-2; CDR3aa: CASSPDRGGHVNTEAFF; CDR3nt: TGTGCCAGCAGCCCGGACAGGGGCGGTCATGTGAACACTGAAGCTTTCTTT
j_gene: TRBJ2-7; d_gene: .; abundance: few; len: 13; v_gene: TRBV4-1; CDR3aa: CASSQVETYEQYF; CDR3nt: TGCGCCAGCAGCCAAGTGGAGACCTACGAGCAGTACTTC
j_gene: TRBJ1-2; d_gene: .; abundance: .; len: 15; v_gene: TRBV7-3; CDR3aa: CASSSPGTNSYGYTF; CDR3nt: TGTGCCAGCAGCTCCCCCGGTACTAATTCCTATGGCTACACCTTC
j_gene: TRBJ2-3; d_gene: .; abundance: .; len: 16; v_gene: TRBV9; CDR3aa: CASSVDVRLATDTQYF; CDR3nt: TGTGCCAGCAGCGTAGACGTTCGGCTAGCAACAGATACGCAGTATTTT
j_gene: TRBJ2-3; d_gene: TRBD2; abundance: .; len: 17; v_gene: TRBV9; CDR3aa: CASSPRGSGGDTDTQYF; CDR3nt: TGTGCCAGCAGCCCCCGGGGTAGCGGGGGGGACACAGATACGCAGTATTTT
j_gene: TRBJ2-7; d_gene: TRBD2; abundance: once; len: 14; v_gene: TRBV6-1; CDR3aa: CARTPSGGAYEQYF; CDR3nt: TGTGCCAGGACCCCTAGCGGGGGGGCCTACGAGCAGTACTTC
j_gene: TRBJ1-1; d_gene: .; abundance: .; len: 12; v_gene: TRBV7-9; CDR3aa: CSSSLVPNEAFF; CDR3nt: TGTTCCAGCAGCTTAGTCCCAAATGAAGCTTTCTTT
j_gene: TRBJ1-1; d_gene: .; abundance: .; len: 13; v_gene: TRBV19; CDR3aa: CASSLETGMKAFF; CDR3nt: TGTGCCAGTAGTTTGGAAACAGGAATGAAAGCTTTCTTT
j_gene: TRBJ1-2; d_gene: .; abundance: .; len: 17; v_gene: TRBV10-3; CDR3aa: CAISQVAQGPHGYGYTF; CDR3nt: TGTGCCATCAGTCAGGTGGCTCAGGGGCCCCATGGCTATGGCTACACCTTC
j_gene: TRBJ2-1; d_gene: TRBD2; abundance: .; len: 15; v_gene: TRBV27; CDR3aa: CASSLRGGTYNEQFF; CDR3nt: TGTGCCAGCAGTTTACGGGGGGGCACCTACAATGAGCAGTTCTTC
j_gene: TRBJ2-5; d_gene: .; abundance: .; len: 14; v_gene: TRBV7-8; CDR3aa: CASSLVVRRETQYF; CDR3nt: TGTGCCAGCAGCTTAGTGGTCAGGAGGGAGACCCAGTACTTC
j_gene: TRBJ1-1; d_gene: TRBD1; abundance: .; len: 15; v_gene: TRBV14; CDR3aa: CASSHGTGRNTEAFF; CDR3nt: TGTGCCAGCAGCCACGGGACAGGGAGGAACACTGAAGCTTTCTTT
j_gene: TRBJ2-3; d_gene: .; abundance: .; len: 15; v_gene: TRBV11-2; CDR3aa: CASSLDRLVRDTQYF; CDR3nt: TGTGCCAGCAGCTTAGATAGATTGGTCCGAGATACGCAGTATTTT
j_gene: TRBJ1-1; d_gene: .; abundance: few; len: 13; v_gene: TRBV5-1; CDR3aa: CASSLKTGAEAFF; CDR3nt: TGCGCCAGCAGCCTTAAGACAGGCGCTGAAGCTTTCTTT
j_gene: TRBJ1-1; d_gene: .; abundance: .; len: 15; v_gene: TRBV7-9; CDR3aa: CASSLWRLSDTEAFF; CDR3nt: TGTGCCAGCAGCTTATGGAGGTTATCGGACACTGAAGCTTTCTTT
j_gene: TRBJ1-1; d_gene: .; abundance: .; len: 13; v_gene: TRBV7-9; CDR3aa: CASTPWGDTEAFF; CDR3nt: TGTGCCAGCACCCCTTGGGGGGACACTGAAGCTTTCTTT
j_gene: TRBJ1-1; d_gene: .; abundance: .; len: 15; v_gene: TRBV27; CDR3aa: CASSPRRSMNTEAFF; CDR3nt: TGTGCCAGCAGTCCCCGGCGGTCCATGAACACTGAAGCTTTCTTT
j_gene: TRBJ2-1; d_gene: .; abundance: .; len: 14; v_gene: TRBV5-1; CDR3aa: CASSLRAGDNEQFF; CDR3nt: TGCGCCAGCAGCTTGAGGGCAGGGGACAATGAGCAGTTCTTC
j_gene: TRBJ2-7; d_gene: TRBD1; abundance: .; len: 14; v_gene: TRBV5-6; CDR3aa: CASSLRDSPYEQYF; CDR3nt: TGTGCCAGCAGCTTGAGGGACAGTCCCTACGAGCAGTACTTC
j_gene: TRBJ1-1; d_gene: TRBD1; abundance: .; len: 14; v_gene: TRBV29-1; CDR3aa: CSVEVKGANTEAFF; CDR3nt: TGCAGCGTTGAAGTGAAGGGGGCCAACACTGAAGCTTTCTTT
j_gene: TRBJ1-1; d_gene: .; abundance: .; len: 15; v_gene: TRBV6-5; CDR3aa: CASSAVGGRGSEAFF; CDR3nt: TGTGCCAGCAGCGCAGTCGGAGGGCGAGGTTCTGAAGCTTTCTTT
j_gene: TRBJ2-7; d_gene: .; abundance: .; len: 14; v_gene: TRBV11-3; CDR3aa: CASSPAGQPYEQYF; CDR3nt: TGTGCCAGCAGCCCTGCCGGACAGCCCTACGAGCAGTACTTC
j_gene: TRBJ2-7; d_gene: .; abundance: .; len: 16; v_gene: TRBV11-2; CDR3aa: CASSSRKTGSSAEQYF; CDR3nt: TGTGCCAGCAGCTCGCGCAAGACGGGATCCAGCGCCGAGCAGTACTTC
j_gene: TRBJ2-4; d_gene: TRBD1; abundance: .; len: 15; v_gene: TRBV18; CDR3aa: CASSPGQGSLNIQYF; CDR3nt: TGTGCCAGCTCACCCGGACAGGGTAGTCTAAACATTCAGTACTTC
j_gene: TRBJ2-7; d_gene: .; abundance: .; len: 14; v_gene: TRBV6-5; CDR3aa: CASSDLTHSYEQYF; CDR3nt: TGTGCCAGCAGTGACCTGACACACTCCTACGAGCAGTACTTC
j_gene: TRBJ2-5; d_gene: TRBD2; abundance: .; len: 17; v_gene: TRBV9; CDR3aa: CASSASPLAGGRQTQYF; CDR3nt: TGTGCCAGCAGCGCAAGCCCACTAGCGGGGGGGCGTCAGACCCAGTACTTC
j_gene: TRBJ1-1; d_gene: .; abundance: .; len: 15; v_gene: TRBV18; CDR3aa: CASSPPLGGITEAFF; CDR3nt: TGTGCCAGCTCACCACCTCTCGGGGGGATCACTGAAGCTTTCTTT
j_gene: TRBJ2-3; d_gene: .; abundance: .; len: 14; v_gene: TRBV9; CDR3aa: CASSGRVGPDTQYF; CDR3nt: TGTGCCAGCAGCGGCAGGGTTGGGCCAGATACGCAGTATTTT
j_gene: TRBJ1-4; d_gene: .; abundance: .; len: 16; v_gene: TRBV19; CDR3aa: CASHTPGSGGYEKLFF; CDR3nt: TGTGCCAGTCACACTCCGGGATCGGGTGGCTATGAAAAACTGTTTTTT
j_gene: TRBJ2-1; d_gene: .; abundance: .; len: 12; v_gene: TRBV7-3; CDR3aa: CASSPTNNEQFF; CDR3nt: TGTGCCAGCAGCCCTACTAATAATGAGCAGTTCTTC
j_gene: TRBJ1-1; d_gene: .; abundance: .; len: 12; v_gene: TRBV7-2; CDR3aa: CASSPRGEEAFF; CDR3nt: TGTGCCAGCAGCCCCCGGGGGGAGGAAGCTTTCTTT
j_gene: TRBJ1-5; d_gene: TRBD1; abundance: .; len: 16; v_gene: TRBV2; CDR3aa: CASLDRGRGTGQPQHF; CDR3nt: TGTGCCAGCCTGGACAGGGGGCGCGGAACGGGCCAGCCCCAGCATTTT
j_gene: TRBJ2-3; d_gene: .; abundance: few; len: 13; v_gene: TRBV6-5; CDR3aa: CASSDRSTDTQYF; CDR3nt: TGTGCCAGCAGTGACAGGAGCACAGATACGCAGTATTTT
j_gene: TRBJ2-7; d_gene: TRBD1; abundance: .; len: 14; v_gene: TRBV5-1; CDR3aa: CASSSDRRTYEQYF; CDR3nt: TGCGCCAGCAGCTCGGACAGGCGGACCTACGAGCAGTACTTC
j_gene: TRBJ1-2; d_gene: .; abundance: .; len: 13; v_gene: TRBV29-1; CDR3aa: CSALGDTNYGYTF; CDR3nt: TGCAGCGCCCTCGGGGACACAAACTATGGCTACACCTTC
j_gene: TRBJ2-7; d_gene: .; abundance: .; len: 11; v_gene: TRBV7-2; CDR3aa: CASSLIYEQYF; CDR3nt: TGTGCCAGCAGCTTAATATACGAGCAGTACTTC
j_gene: TRBJ2-5; d_gene: .; abundance: .; len: 11; v_gene: TRBV7-9; CDR3aa: CSVDREETQYF; CDR3nt: TGTTCCGTCGACCGGGAAGAGACCCAGTACTTC
j_gene: TRBJ1-2; d_gene: .; abundance: .; len: 14; v_gene: TRBV15; CDR3aa: CATSRVLRGDLYTF; CDR3nt: TGTGCCACCAGCAGAGTCCTGCGGGGCGACCTCTACACCTTC
j_gene: TRBJ1-5; d_gene: .; abundance: few; len: 14; v_gene: TRBV5-4; CDR3aa: CASSLGGSDQPQHF; CDR3nt: TGTGCCAGCAGCTTAGGAGGGTCCGATCAGCCCCAGCATTTT
j_gene: TRBJ2-7; d_gene: .; abundance: .; len: 14; v_gene: TRBV6-1; CDR3aa: CASSRRRQDYEQYF; CDR3nt: TGTGCCAGCAGTCGCCGCCGACAGGACTACGAGCAGTACTTC
j_gene: TRBJ2-5; d_gene: TRBD2; abundance: .; len: 16; v_gene: TRBV5-1; CDR3aa: CASSELAGGGGETQYF; CDR3nt: TGCGCCAGCAGCGAACTAGCGGGGGGAGGGGGAGAGACCCAGTACTTC
j_gene: TRBJ2-1; d_gene: .; abundance: few; len: 15; v_gene: TRBV7-9; CDR3aa: CASSLGGYDGNEQFF; CDR3nt: TGTGCCAGCAGCTTAGGCGGGTATGATGGCAATGAGCAGTTCTTC
j_gene: TRBJ2-1; d_gene: TRBD2; abundance: .; len: 14; v_gene: TRBV5-1; CDR3aa: CASSLENSGGRGVF; CDR3nt: TGCGCCAGCAGCTTGGAAAATAGCGGGGGTCGCGGGGTCTTC
j_gene: TRBJ2-7; d_gene: .; abundance: .; len: 14; v_gene: TRBV5-6; CDR3aa: CASSEIAPSYEQYF; CDR3nt: TGTGCCAGCAGCGAGATAGCCCCGTCCTACGAGCAGTACTTC
j_gene: TRBJ1-1; d_gene: .; abundance: .; len: 17; v_gene: TRBV4-2; CDR3aa: CASSQGGLSLMNTEAFF; CDR3nt: TGTGCCAGCAGCCAAGGCGGACTCTCCCTAATGAACACTGAAGCTTTCTTT